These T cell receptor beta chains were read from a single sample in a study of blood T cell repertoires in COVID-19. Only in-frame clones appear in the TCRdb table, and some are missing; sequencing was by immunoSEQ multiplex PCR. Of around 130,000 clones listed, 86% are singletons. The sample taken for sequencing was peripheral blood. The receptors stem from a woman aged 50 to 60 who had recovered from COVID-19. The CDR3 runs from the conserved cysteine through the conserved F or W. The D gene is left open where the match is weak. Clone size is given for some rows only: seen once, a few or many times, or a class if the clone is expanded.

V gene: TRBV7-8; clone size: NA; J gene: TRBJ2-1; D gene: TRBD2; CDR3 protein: CASSLRVAGVNYNEQFF; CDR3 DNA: TGTGCCAGCAGCCTCAGAGTAGCGGGAGTGAACTACAATGAGCAGTTCTTC
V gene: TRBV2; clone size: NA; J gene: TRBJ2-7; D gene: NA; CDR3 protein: CASSEGGRIYYGPYEQYF; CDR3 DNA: TGTGCCAGCAGCGAGGGAGGTCGGATCTACTACGGCCCCTACGAGCAGTACTTC
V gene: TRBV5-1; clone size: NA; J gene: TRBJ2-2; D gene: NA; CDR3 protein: CASSLVYTGELFF; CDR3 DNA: TGCGCCAGCAGCTTGGTATACACCGGGGAGCTGTTTTTT
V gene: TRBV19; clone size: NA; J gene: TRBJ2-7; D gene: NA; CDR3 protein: CASSLRWEGAYEQYF; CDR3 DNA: TGTGCCAGTAGTCTCAGGTGGGAGGGGGCCTACGAGCAGTACTTC
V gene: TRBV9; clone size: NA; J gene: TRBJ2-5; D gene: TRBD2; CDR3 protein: CASSVVGTSGIQETQYF; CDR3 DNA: TGTGCCAGCAGCGTAGTTGGGACTAGCGGAATCCAAGAGACCCAGTACTTC
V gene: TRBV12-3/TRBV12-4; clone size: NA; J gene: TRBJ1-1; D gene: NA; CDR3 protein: CASSLSRGTEAFF; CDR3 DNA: TGTGCCAGCAGTTTAAGCCGCGGCACTGAAGCTTTCTTT
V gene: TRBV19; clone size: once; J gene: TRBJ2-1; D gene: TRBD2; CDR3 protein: CASSGATSGKNEQFF; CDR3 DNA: TGTGCCAGTAGCGGAGCGACTAGCGGGAAGAATGAGCAGTTCTTC
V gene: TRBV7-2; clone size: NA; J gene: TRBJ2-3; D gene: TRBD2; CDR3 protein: CASSLRLAGEGTQYF; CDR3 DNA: TGTGCCAGCAGCTTACGACTAGCGGGAGAAGGTACGCAGTATTTT
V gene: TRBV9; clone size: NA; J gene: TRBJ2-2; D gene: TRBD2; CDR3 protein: CASGPAGVYTGELFF; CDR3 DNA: TGTGCCAGCGGCCCAGCGGGGGTGTACACCGGGGAGCTGTTTTTT
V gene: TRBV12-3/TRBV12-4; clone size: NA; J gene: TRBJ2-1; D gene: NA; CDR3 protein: CASSFGRNEQFF; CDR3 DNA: TGTGCCAGCAGTTTTGGCAGAAATGAGCAGTTCTTC
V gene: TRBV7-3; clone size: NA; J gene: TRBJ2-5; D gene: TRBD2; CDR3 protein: CASSLGSGGAETQYF; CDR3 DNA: TGTGCCAGCAGCCTCGGCAGCGGGGGAGCGGAGACCCAGTACTTC
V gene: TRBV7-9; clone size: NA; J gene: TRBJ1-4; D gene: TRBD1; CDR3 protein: CASSLRQGGIFEKLFF; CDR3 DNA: TGTGCCAGCAGCTTGAGACAGGGGGGAATTTTTGAAAAACTGTTTTTT
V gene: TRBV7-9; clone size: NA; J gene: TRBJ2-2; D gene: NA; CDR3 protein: CASSPYVGELFF; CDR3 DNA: TGTGCCAGCAGCCCCTACGTCGGGGAGCTGTTTTTT
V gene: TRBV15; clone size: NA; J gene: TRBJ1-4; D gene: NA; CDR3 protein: CATSRARGSNEKLFF; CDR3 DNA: TGTGCCACCAGCAGAGCCCGGGGTTCCAATGAAAAACTGTTTTTT
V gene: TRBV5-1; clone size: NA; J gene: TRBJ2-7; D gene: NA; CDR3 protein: CASSLRSSYEQYF; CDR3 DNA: TGCGCCAGCAGTTTGCGGAGCTCCTACGAGCAGTACTTC
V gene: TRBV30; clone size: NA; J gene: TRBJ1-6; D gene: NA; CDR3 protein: CAWSVFAQVPNPLHF; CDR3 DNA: TGTGCCTGGAGTGTTTTCGCGCAGGTTCCTAACCCCCTCCACTTT
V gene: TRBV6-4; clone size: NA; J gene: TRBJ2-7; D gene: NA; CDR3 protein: CANTGRQRGSYEQYF; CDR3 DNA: TGTGCCAACACCGGTAGGCAGAGAGGGTCGTACGAGCAGTACTTC
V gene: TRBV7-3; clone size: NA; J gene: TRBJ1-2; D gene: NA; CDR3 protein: CASSLTDLGDNAYGYTF; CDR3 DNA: TGTGCCAGCAGCTTAACGGATTTAGGGGACAACGCCTATGGCTACACCTTC
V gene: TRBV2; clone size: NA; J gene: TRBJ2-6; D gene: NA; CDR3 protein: CASSQSGANVLTF; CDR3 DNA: TGTGCCAGCAGCCAATCTGGGGCCAACGTCCTGACTTTC
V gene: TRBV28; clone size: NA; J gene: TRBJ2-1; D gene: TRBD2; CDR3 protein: CASSLPGGRGEQFF; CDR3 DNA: TGTGCCAGCAGTTTACCGGGAGGGCGGGGTGAGCAGTTCTTC
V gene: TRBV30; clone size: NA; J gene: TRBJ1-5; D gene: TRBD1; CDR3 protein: CAWSLGTGFNQPQHF; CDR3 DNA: TGTGCCTGGAGTCTGGGGACAGGGTTCAATCAGCCCCAGCATTTT
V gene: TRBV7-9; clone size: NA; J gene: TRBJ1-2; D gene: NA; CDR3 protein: CASSLARLANYGYTF; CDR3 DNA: TGTGCCAGCAGCTTAGCTCGACTGGCTAACTATGGCTACACCTTC
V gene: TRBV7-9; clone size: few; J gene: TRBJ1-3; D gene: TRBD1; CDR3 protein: CASSPGGGQGARNTIYF; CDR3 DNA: TGTGCCAGCAGCCCCGGGGGTGGCCAGGGGGCGCGGAACACCATATATTTT
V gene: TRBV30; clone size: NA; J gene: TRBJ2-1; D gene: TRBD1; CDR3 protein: CAWSVGGSGSYNEQFF; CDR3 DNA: TGTGCCTGGAGTGTAGGGGGCTCAGGATCCTACAATGAGCAGTTCTTC
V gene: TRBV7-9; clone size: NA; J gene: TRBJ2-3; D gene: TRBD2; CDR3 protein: CASTLLAGGPADTQYF; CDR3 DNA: TGTGCCAGCACCCTACTAGCGGGGGGGCCGGCAGATACGCAGTATTTT
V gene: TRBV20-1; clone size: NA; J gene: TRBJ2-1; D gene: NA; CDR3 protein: CSATSGDEQFF; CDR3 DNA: TGCAGTGCAACCTCTGGAGATGAGCAGTTCTTC
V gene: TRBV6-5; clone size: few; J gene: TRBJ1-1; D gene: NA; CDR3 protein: CASSYRGGQAFF; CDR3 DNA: TGTGCCAGCAGTTACCGGGGGGGGCAGGCTTTCTTT
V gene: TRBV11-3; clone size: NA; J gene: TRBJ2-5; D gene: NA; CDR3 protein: CASRLEGAFWETQYF; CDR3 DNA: TGTGCCAGCAGGTTGGAGGGGGCGTTCTGGGAGACCCAGTACTTC
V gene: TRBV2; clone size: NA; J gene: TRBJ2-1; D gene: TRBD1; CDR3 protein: CASSERFLRDRPREQFF; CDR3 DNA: TGTGCCAGCAGTGAAAGGTTTCTTAGGGACAGGCCCAGGGAGCAGTTCTTC
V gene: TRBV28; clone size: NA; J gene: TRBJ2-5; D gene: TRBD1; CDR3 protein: CASSGGGQGWKTQYF; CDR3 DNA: TGTGCCAGCAGTGGGGGGGGACAGGGGTGGAAGACCCAGTACTTC
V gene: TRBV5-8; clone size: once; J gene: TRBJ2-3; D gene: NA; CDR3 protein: CASTRYTDTQYF; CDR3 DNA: TGTGCCAGCACTAGGTACACAGATACGCAGTATTTT
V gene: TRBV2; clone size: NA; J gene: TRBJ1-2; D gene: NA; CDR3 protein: CASSQGTYGYTF; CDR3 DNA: TGTGCCAGCAGCCAGGGGACCTATGGCTACACCTTC
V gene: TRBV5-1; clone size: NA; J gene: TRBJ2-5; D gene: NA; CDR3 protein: CASRPQGRIQETQYF; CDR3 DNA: TGCGCCAGCAGACCACAGGGGAGGATCCAAGAGACCCAGTACTTC
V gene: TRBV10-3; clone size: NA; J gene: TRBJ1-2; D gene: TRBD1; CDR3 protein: CAIKGTGSVGNGYTF; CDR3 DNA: TGTGCCATCAAGGGGACAGGGAGTGTAGGAAATGGCTACACCTTC
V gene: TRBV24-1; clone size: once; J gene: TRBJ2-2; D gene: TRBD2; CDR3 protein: CATSDLRLANELFF; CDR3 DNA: TGTGCCACCAGTGACCTTCGACTAGCCAACGAGCTGTTTTTT
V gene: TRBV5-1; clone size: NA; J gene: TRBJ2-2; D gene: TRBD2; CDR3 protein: CASSFTSAGDTGELFF; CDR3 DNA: TGCGCCAGCAGCTTCACTAGCGCAGGCGACACCGGGGAGCTGTTTTTT
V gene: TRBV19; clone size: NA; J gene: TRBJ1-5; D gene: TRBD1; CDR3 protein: CASSIWTGDQPQHF; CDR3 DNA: TGTGCCAGTAGTATTTGGACAGGGGATCAGCCCCAGCATTTT
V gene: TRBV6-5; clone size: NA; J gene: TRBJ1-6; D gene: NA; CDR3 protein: CASSYTEDKYSPLHF; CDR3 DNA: TGTGCCAGCAGTTACACCGAAGACAAATACTCACCCCTCCACTTT
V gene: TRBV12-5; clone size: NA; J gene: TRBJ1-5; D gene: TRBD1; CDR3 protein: CASGLVPLGGQKSNQPQHF; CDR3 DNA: TGTGCTAGTGGTTTGGTACCATTGGGGGGACAGAAGAGCAATCAGCCCCAGCATTTT
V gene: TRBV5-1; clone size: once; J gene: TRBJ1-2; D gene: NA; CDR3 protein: CASSVELPSYGYTF; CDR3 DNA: TGCGCCAGCAGCGTGGAGCTGCCTTCCTATGGCTACACCTTC
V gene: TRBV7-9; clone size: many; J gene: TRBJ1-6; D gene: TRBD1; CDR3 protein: CASGDRASYNSPLHF; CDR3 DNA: TGTGCCAGCGGGGACAGGGCCTCCTATAATTCACCCCTCCACTTT
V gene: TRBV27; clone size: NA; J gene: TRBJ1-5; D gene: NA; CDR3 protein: CASSLNGGFGSNQPQHF; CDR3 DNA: TGTGCCAGCAGTTTGAATGGGGGGTTCGGCAGCAATCAGCCCCAGCATTTT
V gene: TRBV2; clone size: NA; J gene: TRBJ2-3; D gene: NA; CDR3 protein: CASSETGLTDTQYF; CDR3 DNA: TGTGCCAGCAGTGAAACGGGACTTACAGATACGCAGTATTTT
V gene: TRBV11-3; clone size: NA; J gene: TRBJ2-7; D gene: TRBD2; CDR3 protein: CASSFHLRESSYEQYF; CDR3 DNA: TGTGCCAGCAGCTTTCATCTGCGGGAGAGCTCCTACGAGCAGTACTTC
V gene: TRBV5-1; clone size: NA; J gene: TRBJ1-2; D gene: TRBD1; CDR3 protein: CASSPGVTGVRGYTF; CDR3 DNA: TGCGCCAGCAGCCCCGGAGTGACAGGGGTTCGCGGCTACACCTTC
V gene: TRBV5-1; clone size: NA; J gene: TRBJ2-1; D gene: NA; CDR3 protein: CASSGTAISYNEQFF; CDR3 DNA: TGCGCCAGCAGCGGGACTGCCATTTCCTACAATGAGCAGTTCTTC
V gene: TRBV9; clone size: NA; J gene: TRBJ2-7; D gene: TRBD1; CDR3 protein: CASSVVDRVPYEQYF; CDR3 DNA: TGTGCCAGCAGCGTGGTGGACAGGGTCCCCTACGAGCAGTACTTC
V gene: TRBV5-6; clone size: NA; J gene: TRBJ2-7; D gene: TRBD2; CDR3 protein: CASSFASGRATYEQYF; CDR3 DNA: TGTGCCAGCAGCTTTGCTAGCGGGAGGGCCACCTACGAGCAGTACTTC
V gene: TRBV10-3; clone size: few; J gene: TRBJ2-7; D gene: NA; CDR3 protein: CAIAGYGRFEQYF; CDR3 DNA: TGTGCCATCGCCGGGTACGGCCGGTTCGAGCAGTACTTC
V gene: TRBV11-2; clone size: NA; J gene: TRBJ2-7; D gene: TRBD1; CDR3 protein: CASRSAGRGLYEQYF; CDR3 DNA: TGTGCCAGCAGATCCGCGGGCAGGGGGCTCTACGAGCAGTACTTC
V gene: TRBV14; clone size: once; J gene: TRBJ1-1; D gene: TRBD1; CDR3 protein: CASSQEAGGGTEAFF; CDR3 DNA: TGTGCCAGCAGCCAAGAGGCAGGGGGTGGAACTGAAGCTTTCTTT
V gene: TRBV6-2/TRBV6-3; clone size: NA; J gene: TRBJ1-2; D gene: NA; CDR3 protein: CASSPRDPAYGYTF; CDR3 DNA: TGTGCCAGCAGTCCGCGGGACCCAGCCTATGGCTACACCTTC
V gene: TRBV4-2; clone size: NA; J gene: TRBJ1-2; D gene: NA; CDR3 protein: CASSQDRRGSNYGYTF; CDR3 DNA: TGTGCCAGCAGCCAAGATCGGCGGGGTTCGAACTATGGCTACACCTTC
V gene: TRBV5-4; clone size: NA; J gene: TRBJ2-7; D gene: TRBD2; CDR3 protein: CASSLGRPGLAGEQYF; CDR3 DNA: TGTGCCAGCAGCTTGGGGCGACCAGGACTAGCTGGCGAGCAGTACTTC
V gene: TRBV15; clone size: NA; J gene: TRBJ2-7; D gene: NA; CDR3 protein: CATSRDRAGSYEQYF; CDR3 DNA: TGTGCCACCAGCAGAGATCGTGCAGGGTCCTACGAGCAGTACTTC